This T cell receptor beta chain came from a study of CD4+ T cells in melanoma. Points from the study as a whole: A reported correlation linked neoantigen-specific CD4+ T cells to CD8+, macrophage and B cell function. Neoantigen-specific CD4+ T cells in melanoma reportedly had diverse differentiation states.

Assay used: immunoSEQ multiplex PCR; TCRdb lists only in-frame clones, some missing. Of about 21,000 clones in the sample, more than 65% were seen once. About this clone itself: Its antigen is unidentified.

Sequenced sample: cells from a culture (not recorded whether cultured in vitro). The sequence derives from a human donor with melanoma.

CDR3 amino acids: CASSVYGAQTEAFF. The CDR3 DNA reads TGTGCCAGCAGTGTGTACGGAGCTCAAACTGAAGCTTTCTTT. The chain links TRBV2 to TRBJ1-1; D ambiguous. CDR3 size: 14 residues. Germline CDR1 SNHLY, CDR2 FYNNEI. Trimming left V 4 bases short and J 5 bases short, with 14 bases between.